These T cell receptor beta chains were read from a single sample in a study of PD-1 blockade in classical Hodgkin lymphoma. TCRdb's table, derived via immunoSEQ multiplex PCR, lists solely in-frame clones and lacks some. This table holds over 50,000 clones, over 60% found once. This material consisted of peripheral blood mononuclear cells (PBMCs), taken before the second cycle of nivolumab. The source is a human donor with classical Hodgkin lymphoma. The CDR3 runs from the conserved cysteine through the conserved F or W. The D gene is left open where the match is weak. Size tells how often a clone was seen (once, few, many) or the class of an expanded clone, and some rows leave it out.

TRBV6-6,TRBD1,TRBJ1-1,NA,TGTGCCAGCAGTTACTCGACAGGGAACATTGAAGCTTTCTTT,CASSYSTGNIEAFF
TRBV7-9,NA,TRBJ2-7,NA,TGTGCCAGCAGCTTAAGTCCAGGGGCCTACGAGCAGTACTTC,CASSLSPGAYEQYF
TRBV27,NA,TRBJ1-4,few,TGTGCCAGCAGTTTCGGACTTACTTCAACTAATGAAAAACTGTTTTTT,CASSFGLTSTNEKLFF
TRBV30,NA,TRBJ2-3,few,TGTGCCTGGAGTGTGGGGTCCGGGTTCACAGATACGCAGTATTTT,CAWSVGSGFTDTQYF
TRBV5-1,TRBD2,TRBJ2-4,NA,TGCGCCAGCAGCTTTACTAGCGGACTAGCCAAAAACATTCAGTACTTC,CASSFTSGLAKNIQYF
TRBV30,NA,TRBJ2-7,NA,TGTGCCTGGACCTCCTGGGCGGCCTACGAGCAGTACTTC,CAWTSWAAYEQYF
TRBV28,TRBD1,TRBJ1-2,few,TGTGCCAGCAGACTCCTTCCCGACAGGGTCGGGTATGGCTACACCTTC,CASRLLPDRVGYGYTF
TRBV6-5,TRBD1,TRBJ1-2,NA,TGTGCCAGCAGTCCGACAGGGGTGGGCTACACCTTC,CASSPTGVGYTF
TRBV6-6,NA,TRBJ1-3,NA,TGTGCCAGCAGTTACTCTGGAAACACCATATATTTT,CASSYSGNTIYF
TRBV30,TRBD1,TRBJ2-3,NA,TGTGCCTGGAGGGAGACAGGGGCAGATACGCAGTATTTT,CAWRETGADTQYF
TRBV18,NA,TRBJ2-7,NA,TGTGCCAGCTCAGGGATGGCCACAGGGACCTACGAGCAGTACTTC,CASSGMATGTYEQYF
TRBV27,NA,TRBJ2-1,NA,TGTGCCAGCAGTTTAGGGGTTACCTACAATGAGCAGTTCTTC,CASSLGVTYNEQFF
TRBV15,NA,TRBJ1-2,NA,TGTGCCACGGGTGAGGGAGTTCGTGAAGGCTATGGCTACACCTTC,CATGEGVREGYGYTF
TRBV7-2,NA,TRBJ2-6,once,TGTGCCAGCAGCCCCCTGGGGTTTGGGGCCAACGTCCTGACTTTC,CASSPLGFGANVLTF
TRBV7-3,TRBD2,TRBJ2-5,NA,TGTGCCAGCAGCACCCTAGCGGAAGAGACCCAGTACTTC,CASSTLAEETQYF
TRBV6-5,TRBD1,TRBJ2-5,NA,TGTGCCAGCACGCACAGGGGTAAAGAGACCCAGTACTTC,CASTHRGKETQYF
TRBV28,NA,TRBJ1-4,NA,TGTGCCAGCAGCGCGAATCCAGGGAATAATGAAAAACTGTTTTTT,CASSANPGNNEKLFF
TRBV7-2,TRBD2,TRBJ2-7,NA,TGTGCCAGCGGCTTGGCTAGCGGAGCCTACGAGCAGTACTTC,CASGLASGAYEQYF
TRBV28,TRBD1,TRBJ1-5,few,TGTGCCAGCATGTTGACAGGGATTTTTTACAATCAGCCCCAGCATTTT,CASMLTGIFYNQPQHF
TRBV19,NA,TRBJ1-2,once,TGTGCCAGTAGTTCGCAGGGGAATTGGTCTGGCTACACCTTC,CASSSQGNWSGYTF
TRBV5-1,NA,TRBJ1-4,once,TGCGCCAGCAGCTTCACTGCGGGGGGAAAACTGTTTTTT,CASSFTAGGKLFF
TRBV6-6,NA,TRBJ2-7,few,TGTGCCAGCAGTTACTCCTCCTACGAGCAGTACTTC,CASSYSSYEQYF
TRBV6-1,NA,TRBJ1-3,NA,TGTGCCAGGGGGGGAGTTACTGGAAACACCATATATTTT,CARGGVTGNTIYF
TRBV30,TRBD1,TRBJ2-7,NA,TGTGCCTGGAGTACCGGGACAGGACCCTACGAGCAGTACTTC,CAWSTGTGPYEQYF
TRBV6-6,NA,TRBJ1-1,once,TGTGCCAGCAGTTACCTGTCCGTGAACACTGAAGCTTTCTTT,CASSYLSVNTEAFF
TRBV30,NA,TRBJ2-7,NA,TGTGCCTGGAGTGTAGGCAGGGGACCCTCCTACGAGCAGTACTTC,CAWSVGRGPSYEQYF
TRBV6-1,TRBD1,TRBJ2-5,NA,TGTGCCAGCAGTCGGGACAGTCAAGAGACCCAGTACTTC,CASSRDSQETQYF
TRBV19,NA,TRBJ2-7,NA,TGTGCCAGCCGGAGGGGCCCCAGCTCCTACGAGCAGTACTTC,CASRRGPSSYEQYF
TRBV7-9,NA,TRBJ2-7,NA,TGTGCCAGCAGCTCACAGAGAGCCTACGAGCAGTACTTC,CASSSQRAYEQYF
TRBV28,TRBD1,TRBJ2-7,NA,TGTGCCAGCAGTTCCGGGACAGGGGGGCGCGAGCAGTACTTC,CASSSGTGGREQYF
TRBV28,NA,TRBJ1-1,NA,TGTGCCAGCAGTTTATTCGGCACCCGGGGCACTGAAGCTTTCTTT,CASSLFGTRGTEAFF
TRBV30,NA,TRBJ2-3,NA,TGTGCCTGGAGCCACGGAGGCACAGATACGCAGTATTTT,CAWSHGGTDTQYF
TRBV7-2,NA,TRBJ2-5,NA,TGTGCCAGCAGCTGGCGGGCCCACCAAGAGACCCAGTACTTC,CASSWRAHQETQYF
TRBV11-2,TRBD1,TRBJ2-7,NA,TGTGCCAGCAGCTTATCTGGGACAGGGTTAAACGAGCAGTACTTC,CASSLSGTGLNEQYF
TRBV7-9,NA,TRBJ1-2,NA,TGTGCCAGCAGCTTAGCGGCACAACTCGTGGATGGCTACACCTTC,CASSLAAQLVDGYTF
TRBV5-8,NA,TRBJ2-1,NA,TGTGCCAGCAGCAAAGGGAATACGCACAATGAGCAGTTCTTC,CASSKGNTHNEQFF
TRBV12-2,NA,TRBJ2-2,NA,TGTGCAAGTCGCTTAGTGATGCGGGGGGACACCGGGGAGCTGTTTTTT,CASRLVMRGDTGELFF
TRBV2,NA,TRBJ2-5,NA,TGTGCCAGCAGTGTCAGTATAGAGACCCAGTACTTC,CASSVSIETQYF
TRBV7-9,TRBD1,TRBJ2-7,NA,TGTGCCAGCAGCTTAGTATTCAGGGGGCTGGACGAGCAGTACTTC,CASSLVFRGLDEQYF
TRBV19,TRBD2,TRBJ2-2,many,TGTGCCAGCCAGCGGGAGAACACCGGGGAGCTGTTTTTT,CASQRENTGELFF